This TCR beta chain was sequenced during a study of cytomegalovirus exposure and HLA in healthy donors. Findings of the study overall: Most observed TCR sequences were rare, whereas some public TCRs were detected in many donors. According to reports, the classifier identified cytomegalovirus status with high specificity and sensitivity.

This clone has only a few counts. Its antigen remains unidentified. With 0 bases removed from V and 7 bases from J, the gap between germline ends came to 18 bases. The CDR3 has 16 amino acids. Germline lookup yields CDR1 MNHEY and CDR2 SMNVEV (reference sequence). TCRdb's copy holds only in-frame clones and misses some; the assay was immunoSEQ multiplex PCR. The sample consists of nearly 200,000 clones, approximately 82% of them appearing once. Sequenced: PBMCs. This receptor was obtained from a woman aged 30 to 39 in good health and CMV-seropositive. This chain links TRBV27 with TRBJ1-2, with D tentatively TRBD1 (5 bases). The CDR3 sequence is CASSLSVGEGGRGYTF. CDR3 bases: TGTGCCAGCAGTTTATCAGTAGGGGAAGGTGGACGTGGCTACACCTTC.